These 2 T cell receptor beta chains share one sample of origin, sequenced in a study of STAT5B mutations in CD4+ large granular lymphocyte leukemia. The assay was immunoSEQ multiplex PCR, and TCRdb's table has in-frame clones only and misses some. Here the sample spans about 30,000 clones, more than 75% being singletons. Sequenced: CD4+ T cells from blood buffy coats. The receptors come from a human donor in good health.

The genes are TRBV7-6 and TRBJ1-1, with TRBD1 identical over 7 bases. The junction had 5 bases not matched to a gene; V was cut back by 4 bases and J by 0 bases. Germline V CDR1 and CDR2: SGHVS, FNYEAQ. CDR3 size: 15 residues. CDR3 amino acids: CASSYRQGMNTEAFF. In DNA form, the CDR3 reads TGTGCCAGCAGCTACCGACAGGGCATGAACACTGAAGCTTTCTTT.

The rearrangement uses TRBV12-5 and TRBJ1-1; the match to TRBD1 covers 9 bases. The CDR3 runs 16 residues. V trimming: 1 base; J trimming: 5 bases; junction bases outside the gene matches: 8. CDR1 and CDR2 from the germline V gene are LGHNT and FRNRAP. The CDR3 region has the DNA TGTGCTAGTGGTTTGGACCACAGGGGGCGGGGGACTGAAGCTTTCTTT. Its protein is CASGLDHRGRGTEAFF.